This T cell receptor beta chain stems from a study of T-cell memory formation after mild COVID-19. General observations from the study: Clones that contracted clustered mainly in CM and EM if CD4+ and in EMRA if CD8+. The study detected some responding clones in pre-infection memory, suggesting cross-reactive memory joined. Contracting clones from day 15 to 85 showed balanced CD4/CD8; later expanders favored CD4+.

Comments on this clonotype: The antigen remains unidentified.

The 5'RACE method, run with constant-segment primers, produced TCR alpha and TCR beta cDNA libraries (carrying sample barcodes and UMIs). TCRdb ran MiXCR on the 5' RACE reads and lists one entry per CDR3 protein. The repertoire consists of hundreds of thousands of distinct CDR3 sequences, with roughly 24% occurring once and the leading ten covering 8.5% to 9%. CDR3 length: 15 residues. V lost 0 bases, J lost 1 base, and 10 bases lay in between. Germline V gene data show CDR1 as SGHNT and CDR2 as YYREEE (reference sequence). V usage is TRBV5-4 and J usage is TRBJ2-5, with TRBD2 as a possible D gene (6 bases). The TCR sequence derives from an adult woman who had mild COVID-19 (a few samples of this study predate the infection). Cell type and time point are not known. The specimen sequenced was PBMCs or a T cell subset sorted from them (not recorded which). The CDR3 is CASSLGGKIQETQYF. The CDR3, as DNA: TGTGCCAGCAGCTTGGGCGGGAAGATCCAAGAGACCCAGTACTTC.